These 11 T cell receptor beta chains were sequenced from one sample in a study of T cells after yellow fever vaccination. TCRdb used MiXCR to reprocess the 5' RACE reads, holding one entry per CDR3 protein. The repertoire holds some 300,000 distinct CDR3 sequences, with about 10% as singletons. The sample here was CD4+ T cells sorted from PBMCs, taken 45 days after the yellow fever booster vaccination. Receptors originate from a man younger than 35 who received the YFV17D yellow fever vaccine.

This clonotype was counted only a few times. V gene TRBV6-1 combines with J gene TRBJ1-1, with a tentative D call TRBD1 (5 bases). V gave up 4 bases and J gave up 3 bases, with 12 bases separating them. Germline V gives CDR1 MNHNS, CDR2 SASEGT. The CDR3 is made up of 14 amino acids. The CDR3 nucleotides are TGTGCCAGCAGTGCCAGGGTAAAGGACACTGAAGCTTTCTTT. Its translation is CASSARVKDTEAFF.

The sample holds a few counts of this clonotype. The chain carries TRBV9 and TRBJ2-1, with D maybe TRBD2 (6 bases). Trimming removed 0 bases at V and 0 bases at J, with 10 bases between. Germline V gene data show CDR1 as SGDLS and CDR2 as YYNGEE. This CDR3 region has 16 residues. The CDR3 coding sequence is TGTGCCAGCAGCGTAGCTCGGGAGAGCTCCTACAATGAGCAGTTCTTC. Translated: CASSVARESSYNEQFF.

The genes are TRBV6-1 and TRBJ2-1; D is undetermined. Germline values: CDR1 MNHNS, CDR2 SASEGT. This CDR3 is built from 13 residues. Trimming shortened V by 0 bases and J by 12 bases, and 12 bases separated the two germline ends. CDR3 in amino acids: CASSEALIQAQFF. CDR3 nucleotides: TGTGCCAGCAGTGAAGCGTTGATCCAGGCGCAGTTCTTC.

This sequence joins TRBV2 and TRBJ2-3, with a weak D call TRBD2 (6 bases). CDR1 is SNHLY, CDR2 FYNNEI, per germline. The CDR3 covers 14 residues. V dropped 3 bases and J dropped 6 bases, with 13 bases sitting between them. The CDR3 spells CASSDAGRGDTQYF. The CDR3 region has the DNA TGTGCCAGCAGTGATGCGGGGAGAGGTGATACGCAGTATTTT.

The chain links TRBV6-5 to TRBJ1-1; 8 bases fit TRBD1. The germline CDR1 and CDR2 sequences are MNHEY and SVGAGI. This CDR3 region has 14 residues. The V gene end was trimmed by 4 bases and the J gene end by 10 bases; junction bases not matched to a gene: 11. In DNA, the CDR3 is TGTGCCAGCAGTTGGGACGTCAGGGGGCGCCGAGCTTTCTTT. Residues: CASSWDVRGRRAFF.

The chain couples TRBV24-1 to TRBJ2-5; D is possibly TRBD2 (6 bases). Germline V gene data show CDR1 as KGHDR and CDR2 as SFDVKD. With 4 bases removed from V and 3 bases from J, the gap between germline ends came to 14 bases. The CDR3 is made up of 15 amino acids. The CDR3 DNA sequence: TGTGCCACCAGTGAGCATGGGGGGTTGGAAGAGACCCAGTACTTC. Encoded protein: CATSEHGGLEETQYF.

The rearrangement uses TRBV9 and TRBJ2-2; unclear D gene. CDR1 is SGDLS, CDR2 YYNGEE, per germline. The CDR3 runs to 14 residues. Trimming pared 0 bases from V and 4 bases from J, leaving 7 bases between. CDR3 sequence: CASSVVVSTGELFF. CDR3 bases: TGTGCCAGCAGCGTAGTAGTGAGCACCGGGGAGCTGTTTTTT.

J is TRBJ2-5 and V is TRBV7-2, with D perhaps assigned TRBD1 or TRBD2 (7 bases each). The CDR3 is 14 amino acids. Trimming took off 5 bases at V and 5 bases at J, with 15 bases between the two ends. Germline lookup yields CDR1 SGHTA and CDR2 FQGNSA. The CDR3 region has the DNA TGTGCCAGCAGCGAGGGGGCGGGGGACGAGACCCAGTACTTC. Amino acid sequence: CASSEGAGDETQYF. Combining the CDR3 with reference TRBV7-2 and TRBJ2-5 gives the whole variable domain GAGVSQSPSNKVTEKGKDVELRCDPISGHTALYWYRQSLGQGLEFLIYFQGNSAPDKSGLPSDRFSAERTGGSVSTLTIQRTQQEDSAVYLCASSEGAGDETQYFGPGTRLLVL.

This clonotype has a count of ten or more. The V gene is TRBV7-9, the J gene TRBJ1-1; 8 nucleotides align to TRBD1. Germline V gives CDR1 SEHNR, CDR2 FQNEAQ (reference sequence). This CDR3 contains 13 residues. Trimming took 3 bases from V and 6 from J; bases not matched to a gene: 3. CDR3 sequence reads: CASSFVQGAEAFF. CDR3 DNA sequence: TGTGCCAGCAGCTTTGTACAGGGGGCTGAAGCTTTCTTT.

This clonotype appeared many times. The chain combines TRBV25-1 with TRBJ2-5; D is undetermined. Germline V gene lookup returns CDR1 MGHDK and CDR2 SYGVNS. The CDR3 is 14 residues long. V was cut by 1 base and J by 5 bases, with 11 bases left in between. DNA for the CDR3: TGTGCCAGCAGTGAATTGCCACCTTCCGAGACCCAGTACTTC. Protein sequence: CASSELPPSETQYF.

This clonotype was detected only a few times. The gene calls are TRBV20-1 and TRBJ2-5; D remains ambiguous. Trimming removed 0 bases from V and 5 bases from J, with 13 bases in between. This CDR3 is 14 amino acids long. CDR1 is DFQATT and CDR2 is SNEGSKA in the germline V gene (reference sequence). CDR3 loop: CSARDGAARETQYF. DNA of the CDR3: TGCAGTGCTAGAGATGGCGCGGCCAGGGAGACCCAGTACTTC.